The T cell receptor beta chain described here comes from a study of shared clonotypes between healthy human individuals. Study-level points and caveats: Represented genetic and exposure-history diversity was restricted by having few donors.

This CDR3 comprises 14 residues. V lost 4 bases, J lost 0 bases, and 7 bases lay in between. Germline lookup yields CDR1 MNHNS and CDR2 SASEGT. Researchers ran the assay at a deep level. Each subset's genomic DNA was shared equally among a number of immunoSEQ plates. Method: immunoSEQ multiplex PCR; TCRdb's copy keeps in-frame clones and lacks some. Among fewer than 650,000 clones listed, 76% were seen once. The sample holds one count of this clone. Its antigen is not known. This TCR was sampled from a woman in her thirties or forties in good health. Some clones in this sample may be carry-over from other donors' samples. The sequenced sample consisted of PBMCs. V usage is TRBV6-1 and J usage is TRBJ2-1, with D possibly TRBD2 on 5 matching bases. The CDR3 loop is CASSAEGSYNEQFF. CDR3 in DNA: TGTGCCAGCAGTGCAGAGGGCTCCTACAATGAGCAGTTCTTC.